A single sample is the source of the 9 T cell receptor beta chains below, sequenced in a study of CD8 T cells in ankylosing spondylitis. Study-wide findings and caveats: Characteristic, it appeared, of ankylosing spondylitis blood was a TCR beta motif of seven or eight highly homologous variants.

Antigens for these TCRs are unknown. TCRdb re-called the 5' RACE reads through MiXCR, storing one row per CDR3 protein. The repertoire holds 220,000 or so distinct CDR3 sequences, with 15% to 20% as singletons. The sequencing sample was made of blood, either unsorted or a sorted T cell fraction (not recorded which). These receptors were obtained from a male donor with ankylosing spondylitis.

This clonotype was seen more than once but under ten times. The chain joins TRBV24-1 to TRBJ2-2, with D maybe TRBD2 (5 bases). The CDR3 sequence is 14 residues long. Trimming pared 5 bases from V and 2 bases from J, leaving 8 bases between. Germline V CDR1 and CDR2: KGHDR, SFDVKD. CDR3: CATSGEGNTGELFF. The CDR3 DNA follows: TGTGCCACCAGTGGAGAGGGTAACACCGGGGAGCTGTTTTTT.

The rearrangement uses TRBV5-1 and TRBJ2-7, with TRBD1 matching over 7 bases. The CDR3 has 18 residues. Trimming cost V 3 bases and J 4 bases; bases outside gene matches: 19. Per germline, CDR1 SGHRS and CDR2 YFSETQ. CDR3: CASSYAKAGITGAYEQYF. The CDR3 DNA sequence: TGCGCCAGCAGCTATGCGAAAGCCGGGATAACAGGGGCTTACGAGCAGTACTTC. The full variable domain, in which reference TRBV5-1 and TRBJ2-7 provide the parts outside the CDR3, is KAGVTQTPRYLIKTRGQQVTLSCSPISGHRSVSWYQQTPGQGLQFLFEYFSETQRNKGNFPGRFSGRQFSNSRSEMNVSTLELGDSALYLCASSYAKAGITGAYEQYFGPGTRLTVT.

This clonotype was observed many times. The chain has TRBV12-5 and TRBJ2-2; 7 nucleotides match TRBD1. Germline values: CDR1 LGHNT, CDR2 FRNRAP. Losses at the gene ends were 2 bases for V and 1 base for J; bases not matched to a gene: 1. This CDR3 is 15 amino acids long. The CDR3 DNA reads as TGTGCTAGTGGTTTGTGGACAGGGAACACCGGGGAGCTGTTTTTT. It translates to CASGLWTGNTGELFF.

The V and J genes are TRBV13 and TRBJ1-1; D might be TRBD1 (6 bases). The germline V and J ends were trimmed by 0 bases and 1 base, with 9 bases remaining between them. CDR1 PRHDT and CDR2 FYEKMQ come from the germline V gene (reference sequence). The CDR3 sequence is 15 residues long. The CDR3 sequence: CASSLGTGTNTEAFF. CDR3 bases: TGTGCCAGCAGCTTAGGCACAGGGACGAACACTGAAGCTTTCTTT.

The genes are TRBV11-2 and TRBJ2-5; no clear D gene. Germline lookup yields CDR1 SGHAT and CDR2 FQNNGV. V dropped 2 bases and J dropped 4 bases, with 2 bases sitting between them. The CDR3 is 11 residues long. CDR3 residues: CASSLTETQYF. In DNA, the CDR3 is TGTGCCAGCAGCTTAACAGAGACCCAGTACTTC.

V usage is TRBV29-1 and J usage is TRBJ2-5, with unresolved D. The CDR3 length is 13 residues. Germline V CDR1 and CDR2: SQVTM, ANQGSEA. V was pared by 2 bases and J by 2 bases, with 9 bases between. The CDR3 nucleotides read TGCAGCGTTGAACCCCAGGAACAAGAGACCCAGTACTTC. It translates to CSVEPQEQETQYF.

In this sample, this clonotype turned up a few times. This chain connects TRBV27 to TRBJ2-7, with D tentatively TRBD2 (6 bases). Germline V CDR1 and CDR2: MNHEY, SMNVEV (reference sequence). Trimming stripped 3 bases from V and 3 bases from J, with 12 bases between. This CDR3 is 14 amino acids long. In nucleotides, the CDR3 is TGTGCCAGCAGTTTTGGAGGGCCCAACTACGAGCAGTACTTC. The encoded protein is CASSFGGPNYEQYF.

In its sample, this clonotype was seen a few times. One end of the junction does not line up with germline, which may come from a read error. CDR3 residues: CASSVGTGVTEAF. CDR3 nucleotide sequence: TGTGCCAGTAGTGTCGGGACAGGGGTTACTGAAGCCTTT. The V call is TRBV19, the J call TRBJ1-1; 10 bases match TRBD1. CDR1 LNHDA and CDR2 SQIVND come from the germline V gene (reference sequence). The CDR3 contains 13 residues.

This chain links TRBV29-1 with TRBJ2-3, with TRBD2 identical over 7 bases. Germline CDR1 reads SQVTM; CDR2 reads ANQGSEA. The CDR3 is 14 residues long. Unmatched junction bases numbered 6, after V lost 5 bases and J lost 1 base. The CDR3 nucleotides are TGCAGCGTTCCGGCGGGAGCAGGCACAGATACGCAGTATTTT. This translates into CSVPAGAGTDTQYF.